This TCR beta chain was retrieved from a study of human T cells and chemical hapten exposure (dated by TCRdb to 2020 to 2023). Turning to the overall study: For sensitization, 2% DPC in acetone was applied to a 2 cm by 2 cm area of upper inner arm skin. The libraries were sequenced as a pool, and the TCR yield per sample differed mostly because of small variations in library volumes within the pool. In alopecia patients, the study followed how the peripheral blood TCR repertoire changed in vivo over primary and secondary sensitization to diphenylcyclopropenone (DPC), a hapten. The patient cohort, mostly female, included alopecia areata with under or over 50% scalp involvement, alopecia totalis and alopecia universalis. Patch tests used Finn chambers with 0.01% DPC on the upper back, scored after 6 days by International Contact Dermatitis Research Group standards. About 28 alopecia patients gave blood for TCR sequencing at one to four time points (pre-sensitization, 2, 6 and 24 weeks). Blood samples were taken from patients before sensitization (week 0) and then at 2, 6 and about 24 weeks after DPC sensitization. Patients additionally received weekly therapeutic DPC doses to the scalp throughout the roughly 25-week study period.

Paper-wide results and their limitations: Patch test score correlated positively with the number of PT1 expanded TCRs, reaching significance at thresholds 8, 16 and 32 but not at 4. Significantly more large CDR3 similarity clusters were formed by expanded TCRs than by pre-sensitization or healthy control sets, consistent with antigen-driven responses. After repeated subsampling, changes were observed in the strength of the expansion versus patch-test correlation and in the threshold at which the correlation became significant. DPC sensitization did not change how many TCRs were above 1 in 1000 frequency, and no evidence was found of alterations in global repertoire structure. Because all patients had alopecia, a presumed autoimmune disease, the immune response of the patients might differ from that of healthy individuals.

CDR1 and CDR2 are read off the germline V gene (reference sequence) as MNHEY and SMNVEV. V loses 5 bases at its end and J loses 5 bases; junction bases beyond the gene matches: 7. The CDR3 spans 15 residues, from the cysteine through the phenylalanine. Only CDR3 DNA remains: 45 bases, in frame from the first base. The receptor library was made with RACE. Sequencing used a NextSeq 500. During library preparation, unique molecular identifiers were attached to individual cDNA molecules so that TCRs could be counted quantitatively and reproducibly. Each blood RNA sample was used to sequence both TCR alpha and TCR beta chains. The authors processed their data as follows. The median number of TCRs per sample was roughly 98,000, ranging from 23,224 to 690,600. V, J and CDR3 annotation of the TCR reads was carried out using the Decombinator software suite. For PS versus PT1 abundance plots, all samples were subsampled to the same number of TCRs (28,000). TCRs were defined as expanded if absent before sensitization and observed at least eight times at the 2-week time point. Using fastp at Q25 and MiXCR, TCRdb reprocessed the public reads and kept productive beta chains. Entries are consolidated by CDR3 protein sequence, retaining the most common genes and DNA. The V and J calls, along with clone size, are taken from TCRdb and not from the paper's own processing. A total of more than 70,000 distinct CDR3 sequences appear in this sample, about 11% of them only once. The ten top clones hold around 1.1% of the sample.

Comments on this clonotype: Its specific antigen is unknown. No base qualities exist here, and no much larger clone lies one base off it.

The time point label for this specimen denotes: patch test 3, about 24 weeks after DPC sensitization. The sample's treatment or condition, from its label and the paper: therapeutic diphenylcyclopropenone sensitization with weekly scalp DPC. Blood at each patch-test visit was drawn before the patch test was applied. Patients were considered eligible if aged 18 to 70, diagnosed with alopecia and deemed suitable for DPC therapy, and patients were excluded if pregnant. Unfractionated whole blood was collected in Tempus Blood RNA tubes, and total RNA was extracted from that blood. This TCR was sampled from a woman between 25 and 40 years old with alopecia areata. Some clones in this sample may be carry-over from other donors' samples. Sequencing was performed on whole blood, taken in connection with sensitization to the hapten diphenylcyclopropenone (DPC). Recombination linked TRBV27 to TRBJ2-7, with TRBD2 matching 12 junction bases. Read as DNA, the sequence is TGTGCCAGCAGTGCCCAGACTAGCGGGAGCCACGAGCAGTACTTC. The encoded protein is CASSAQTSGSHEQYF.